These 24 T cell receptor beta chains were sequenced from one sample in a study of naive and memory T cell subsets. Study outcomes and limitations: A few larger clonotypes appeared in naive repertoires, especially CD8, possibly memory cells re-expressing CD45RA.

Antigens for these TCRs are unknown. An equimolar mix of two oligonucleotides served as the beta constant-region primer for TRBC1 and TRBC2. The ligated cDNA underwent four PCR rounds using SP2 and nested alpha and beta constant-region primers. MiXCR was run by TCRdb on the UMI-ligation and nested PCR reads, yielding one entry per CDR3 protein. Of 98,000 or so distinct CDR3 sequences listed, about 11% are singletons. Sequencing was performed on naive CD4+ T cells from blood. The origin of the receptors is a human donor in good health.

A few counts support this clonotype. The chain employs TRBV5-1 and TRBJ2-1, with D perhaps TRBD1 (5 bases). Germline assignment: CDR1 SGHRS and CDR2 YFSETQ. Trimming shortened V by 4 bases and J by 16 bases, and 24 bases separated the two germline ends. This CDR3 region has 14 residues. CDR3 protein: CASSRPDVREVEFF. The CDR3 DNA reads TGCGCCAGCAGCCGTCCGGACGTCAGGGAAGTGGAATTCTTC.

This clonotype was detected many times. J is TRBJ2-1 and V is TRBV12-3 or TRBV12-4; a weak D match, TRBD2 (6 bases). CDR3 length: 15 amino acids. Trimming pared 3 bases from V and 9 bases from J, leaving 18 bases between. The CDR3 sequence: CASSFGGASFSEQFF. The CDR3 DNA follows: TGTGCCAGCAGTTTCGGAGGGGCCTCTTTTAGTGAGCAGTTCTTC.

J is TRBJ2-3 and V is TRBV7-9; D is unresolved. Trimming removed 5 bases from V and 1 base from J, with 7 bases in between. Germline V gene lookup returns CDR1 SEHNR and CDR2 FQNEAQ (reference sequence). The length of the CDR3 is 13 residues. CDR3 loop: CASSPDRTDTQYF. The DNA of the CDR3 is TGTGCCAGCAGCCCGGATCGCACAGATACGCAGTATTTT.

This clonotype was observed many times. This chain links TRBV14 with TRBJ2-1, with 9 positions matching TRBD2. This CDR3 comprises 15 residues. J lost 6 bases, V lost 2 bases, and 5 bases had no gene match. CDR1 SGHDN and CDR2 FVKESK come from the germline V gene. The CDR3 sequence is CASSQPGLAPNEQFF. The CDR3 DNA reads as TGTGCCAGCAGCCAACCGGGACTAGCACCCAATGAGCAGTTCTTC.

This clonotype was seen a few times. The CDR3 region has the DNA TGTGCCAGCAGCTTAGGAGGGTCGGGGGGGCCTAATACGCAGTATTTT. It translates to CASSLGGSGGPNTQYF. This chain links TRBV7-2 with TRBJ2-3; 8 bases line up with TRBD2. In germline, CDR1 is SGHTA, CDR2 FQGNSA. The CDR3 sequence is 16 residues long. Trimming took 1 base from V and 7 from J; bases not matched to a gene: 10. Drawing the rest from reference TRBV7-2 and TRBJ2-3, the complete variable domain is GAGVSQSPSNKVTEKGKDVELRCDPISGHTALYWYRQSLGQGLEFLIYFQGNSAPDKSGLPSDRFSAERTGGSVSTLTIQRTQQEDSAVYLCASSLGGSGGPNTQYFGPGTRLTVL.

This CDR3 reads CASSLVGSGANVLTF. In DNA form, the CDR3 reads TGTGCCAGCAGCTTAGTCGGGTCTGGGGCCAACGTCCTGACTTTC. The V gene is TRBV7-2, the J gene TRBJ2-6; the D is unclear. Germline V gene data show CDR1 as SGHTA and CDR2 as FQGNSA. Trimming shortened V by 1 base and J by 1 base, and 5 bases separated the two germline ends. This CDR3 has 15 residues.

Only a few counts were recorded for this clonotype. The chain is built from TRBV12-3 or TRBV12-4 and TRBJ2-5, with D tentatively TRBD1 (5 bases). The length of the CDR3 is 15 residues. V was cut by 1 base and J by 4 bases, with 13 bases left in between. CDR3 nucleotides: TGTGCCAGCAGTTTAGTCCTGGGGCTCCCAGAGACCCAGTACTTC. Its translation: CASSLVLGLPETQYF.

A few counts support this clonotype. This chain uses TRBV6-6 with TRBJ1-4, with unresolved D. Germline-derived CDR1 and CDR2 are MNHNY and SVGAGI (reference sequence). V was pared by 6 bases and J by 0 bases, with 17 bases between. CDR3 length equals 17 residues. The CDR3 loop is CASSHKRGIATNEKLFF. The CDR3 DNA is TGTGCCAGCAGCCACAAACGAGGAATCGCAACTAATGAAAAACTGTTTTTT.

The chain uses TRBV20-1 and TRBJ2-5; 7 bases align to TRBD1. The V gene end was trimmed by 7 bases and the J gene end by 4 bases; junction bases not matched to a gene: 3. Germline CDR1 and CDR2: DFQATT and SNEGSKA (reference sequence). The CDR3 is made up of 11 amino acids. This CDR3 reads CSGAGGETQYF. CDR3 nucleotide sequence: TGCAGTGGGGCAGGGGGAGAGACCCAGTACTTC.

There are a few counts of this clonotype. This sequence joins TRBV20-1 and TRBJ2-5; TRBD1 aligns across 9 bases. The germline CDR1 and CDR2 sequences are DFQATT and SNEGSKA (reference sequence). The CDR3 consists of 16 residues. V gave up 5 bases and J gave up 8 bases; unmatched junction bases: 18. For the CDR3, the DNA is TGCAGTGCTGGCGCGGCCAGGGACAGGGCTTCCGAAACCCAGTACTTC. It is translated as CSAGAARDRASETQYF.

At least ten counts were recorded for this clonotype. The rearrangement joins TRBV20-1 to TRBJ2-7; TRBD2 is a possible D gene (6 bases). This CDR3 comprises 14 residues. Deletions cut 3 bases from V and 0 bases from J, with 12 bases between. CDR1 DFQATT and CDR2 SNEGSKA come from the germline V gene (reference sequence). For the CDR3, the DNA is TGCAGTGCTAGCTCGGCGGGGAGCTCCTACGAGCAGTACTTC. Translated: CSASSAGSSYEQYF.

The genes are TRBV2 and TRBJ2-5, with 7 bases matching TRBD1. J gave up 3 bases and V 6 bases, and 16 bases lay outside the gene matches. The germline V gene encodes CDR1 SNHLY and CDR2 FYNNEI. The CDR3 has 17 residues. Here the CDR3 reads CASSLQKYFGQEETQYF. The CDR3 DNA reads TGTGCCAGCAGCCTACAAAAATACTTCGGACAGGAAGAGACCCAGTACTTC.

Many counts were recorded for this clonotype. The gene calls are TRBV12-3 or TRBV12-4 and TRBJ1-1; 7 bases match TRBD1. After removal of 3 bases from V and 2 bases from J, the junction contained 6 bases not matched to a gene. The length of the CDR3 is 15 residues. Here the CDR3 reads CASSFAGTANTEAFF. CDR3 nucleotides: TGTGCCAGCAGTTTCGCTGGGACAGCCAACACTGAAGCTTTCTTT.

This clonotype came up a few times. This chain joins TRBV6-2 or TRBV6-3 and TRBJ1-2; no reliable D call. Germline CDR1 and CDR2: MNHEY and SVGEGT. Trimming took 6 bases from V and 6 from J, leaving 11 bases between them. The CDR3 contains 12 residues. The CDR3 sequence is CASSRPPHGYTF. The CDR3, as DNA: TGTGCCAGCAGCAGGCCCCCCCATGGCTACACCTTC.

This clonotype was counted between two and nine times. The chain is built from TRBV29-1 and TRBJ1-2, with TRBD1 matching 11 bases. The V and J ends lost 7 bases and 6 bases, in that order; junction bases with no gene match: 7. This CDR3 spans 13 amino acids. The germline gives CDR1 SQVTM, CDR2 ANQGSEA. The CDR3 bases are TGCAGCGGAGGACAGGGGGCAGGAGATGGCTACACCTTC. As protein: CSGGQGAGDGYTF.

The CDR3 protein is CASSTPTTGGLEKLFF. CDR3 DNA sequence: TGTGCCAGCAGCACCCCCACAACAGGGGGCCTCGAAAAACTGTTTTTT. The J gene is TRBJ1-4, the V gene TRBV28, with TRBD1 identical over 9 bases. The J segment lost 8 bases and the V segment lost 6 bases, leaving 13 bases of the junction unmatched. The germline V gene encodes CDR1 MDHEN and CDR2 SYDVKM. The CDR3 loop spans 16 amino acids.

This clonotype was seen a few times. The J gene is TRBJ2-1, the V gene TRBV5-4; possibly TRBD2 for D (5 bases). CDR1 SGHNT and CDR2 YYREEE come from the germline V gene (reference sequence). V gave up 4 bases and J gave up 2 bases, with 22 bases separating them. The CDR3 consists of 18 residues. The CDR3 is CASSTRRQQLAAYNEQFF. For the CDR3, the DNA is TGTGCCAGCAGCACCAGGCGGCAGCAGCTAGCAGCCTACAATGAGCAGTTCTTC.

This sequence joins TRBV12-3 or TRBV12-4 and TRBJ1-3; D is possibly TRBD1 (5 bases). The CDR3 spans 14 residues. Trimming left V 6 bases short and J 0 bases short, with 9 bases between. The DNA of the CDR3 is TGTGCCAGCAGGCCCGGGGCCTCTGGAAACACCATATATTTT. This gives the protein CASRPGASGNTIYF.

This clonotype turned up a few times. This rearrangement joins TRBV19 to TRBJ1-2; D gene uncertain. In germline, CDR1 is LNHDA, CDR2 SQIVND (reference sequence). With 3 bases removed from V and 4 bases from J, the gap between germline ends came to 15 bases. The CDR3 is 15 residues long. CDR3 coding DNA: TGTGCCAGTAGTATGCAGAGTCTTTCGACCTATGGCTACACCTTC. This encodes CASSMQSLSTYGYTF.

This clonotype was seen a few times. The chain combines TRBV3-1 with TRBJ2-1, with TRBD2 matching 10 bases. V was clipped by 6 bases and J by 4 bases; unmatched bases: 3. From germline, CDR1 is LGHDT and CDR2 YNNKEL (reference sequence). The CDR3 sequence is 14 residues long. CDR3 bases: TGTGCCAGCAGAGGACTAGCGGAATACAATGAGCAGTTCTTC. Its protein product is CASRGLAEYNEQFF.

This clonotype occurred many times. This rearrangement joins TRBV20-1 to TRBJ1-5; D is unresolved. The CDR3 runs 12 residues. The germline V gene encodes CDR1 DFQATT and CDR2 SNEGSKA (reference sequence). V lost 4 bases and J 0 bases, leaving 4 bases between the germline ends. CDR3: CSAKVSNQPQHF. CDR3 DNA: TGCAGTGCTAAGGTTAGCAATCAGCCCCAGCATTTT.

This clonotype was seen many times. The chain carries TRBV12-3 or TRBV12-4 and TRBJ1-2, with D perhaps matching TRBD1 (5 bases). V lost 6 bases and J lost 5, with 19 bases in between. The CDR3 covers 15 residues. The CDR3 DNA follows: TGTGCCAGCAGCCCCAGCGGGACTGATCTTTATGGCTACACCTTC. This gives the protein CASSPSGTDLYGYTF.

V gene TRBV5-5 combines with J gene TRBJ1-6, with D tentatively TRBD1 (6 bases). This CDR3 spans 17 amino acids. Trimming pared 0 bases from V and 6 bases from J, leaving 16 bases between. Germline V gene sequence: CDR1 SGHKS, CDR2 YYEKEE (reference sequence). The chain's CDR3 is CASSLAGGPSRNSPLHF. CDR3 coding DNA: TGTGCCAGCAGCTTGGCCGGGGGGCCCTCGCGTAATTCACCCCTCCACTTT. Full variable domain (remainder filled in from reference TRBV5-5 and TRBJ1-6): DAGVTQSPTHLIKTRGQQVTLRCSPISGHKSVSWYQQVLGQGPQFIFQYYEKEERGRGNFPDRFSARQFPNYSSELNVNALLLGDSALYLCASSLAGGPSRNSPLHFGNGTRLTVT.

This clonotype appeared many times. This chain joins TRBV9 and TRBJ2-3; D gene ambiguous. The V gene's germline CDR1 is SGDLS and CDR2 YYNGEE. This CDR3 is 12 amino acids long. Trimming removed 3 bases from V and 3 bases from J, with 5 bases in between. CDR3 in DNA: TGTGCCAGCAGCGCCCAGACAGATACGCAGTATTTT. Its protein is CASSAQTDTQYF.